Reported below is one T cell receptor (beta chain). The antigen remains unidentified. Unexposed donor CD4+ T cells date from about 2011-2018, before the COVID-19 pandemic. Isolation of CD4+ T cells took place after nine to ten days in culture. Half the medium was replaced with IL-2 medium on days 3 and 7. This specimen comes from a study of CD4 T cells in relation to SARS-CoV-2 and coronaviruses. This table comes from immunoSEQ multiplex PCR, and its TCRdb copy is limited to in-frame clones, with some not included. The data contain 15,000 to 20,000 clones, roughly 80% of them singletons. The germline V gene has CDR1 GTSNPN and CDR2 SVGIG (reference sequence). Losses at the gene ends were 0 bases for V and 2 bases for J; bases not matched to a gene: 7. CDR3 length: 15 residues.

The V and J genes are TRBV30 and TRBJ2-7; TRBD1 agrees at 7 bases. The sample consisted of CD4+ T cells from PBMCs, cultured in vitro. This TCR was recovered from a human donor in good health. The CDR3 is CAWSVTGKRAYEQYF. CDR3 in DNA: TGTGCCTGGAGTGTGACAGGGAAGAGGGCCTACGAGCAGTACTTC.